The entry below describes one T cell receptor (beta chain). Antigen unknown. V was clipped by 0 bases and J by 4 bases, with 8 bases between them. This CDR3 has 13 amino acids. Per germline, CDR1 SGHRS and CDR2 YFSETQ. Clones were sequenced by immunoSEQ multiplex PCR, and TCRdb holds only the in-frame ones, with some missing. Of tens of thousands of clones in the sample, about 91% were seen once. These data originate in a study of identifying expanded T cells in peripheral blood. Healthy donors had no documented immune events, such as infections, while sampled. General observations from the study: Over about two and four weeks, about 16 and 19 clones changed, versus around 1.3 between replicates. Across healthy donors, higher total template counts meant significantly greater roughly two-week count variance.

The chain employs TRBV5-1 and TRBJ2-7; the D is unclear. The sample consisted of blood. The TCR comes from a person aged 18 to 70 in good health. The CDR3 DNA reads TGCGCCAGCAGCTTGGTGGCCGGTTACGAGCAGTACTTC. It encodes CASSLVAGYEQYF.